The 16 T cell receptor beta chains below come from one sample, sequenced in a study of blood T cell repertoires in COVID-19. Profiling relied on immunoSEQ multiplex PCR, and the TCRdb table lists in-frame clones only, not all of them. The sample records 130,000 or so clones, 70% to 90% being singletons. The specimen sequenced was peripheral blood. The receptors come from a human donor in a cohort sampled during active COVID-19.

This sequence joins TRBV3-1 (or the pseudogene TRBV3-2) and TRBJ1-3; D not certain. This CDR3 comprises 18 residues. V shed 4 bases and J shed 0 bases, with 19 bases lying between them. Germline assignment: CDR1 LGHDT and CDR2 YNNKEL (reference sequence). The CDR3 protein is CASSPGGLRVDSGNTIYF. Here the CDR3 DNA reads TGTGCCAGCAGCCCCGGTGGATTGAGGGTTGACTCTGGAAACACCATATATTTT.

This chain links TRBV5-4 with TRBJ1-2, with a weak D call TRBD1 (5 bases). The CDR3 is 15 amino acids. Trimming stripped 0 bases from V and 8 bases from J, with 17 bases between. CDR1 is SGHNT, CDR2 YYREEE, per germline (reference sequence). The CDR3 sequence: CASSLEQGPIGGYTF. The CDR3 nucleotides read TGTGCCAGCAGCTTGGAGCAGGGTCCCATTGGCGGCTACACCTTC.

This clone has more than one count but fewer than ten. The chain joins TRBV2 to TRBJ1-5; D not certain. This CDR3 has 16 residues. Germline V gene sequence: CDR1 SNHLY, CDR2 FYNNEI. Trimming stripped 4 bases from V and 0 bases from J, with 13 bases between. The CDR3 is CASSVEVLNSNQPQHF. The CDR3 coding sequence is TGTGCCAGCAGTGTAGAGGTCTTAAATAGCAATCAGCCCCAGCATTTT. Combining the CDR3 with reference TRBV2 and TRBJ1-5 gives the whole variable domain EPEVTQTPSHQVTQMGQEVILRCVPISNHLYFYWYRQILGQKVEFLVSFYNNEISEKSEIFDDQFSVERPDGSNFTLKIRSTKLEDSAMYFCASSVEVLNSNQPQHFGDGTRLSIL.

This clone was observed a handful of times. The chain couples TRBV4-1 to TRBJ2-7, with D perhaps TRBD1 (6 bases). Germline CDR1 MGHRA, CDR2 YSYEKL. This CDR3 has 16 residues. Trimming removed 0 bases from V and 2 bases from J, with 14 bases in between. The CDR3: CASSQESGRGPYEQYF. DNA of the CDR3: TGCGCCAGCAGCCAAGAGTCCGGCAGGGGCCCCTACGAGCAGTACTTC.

The chain combines TRBV7-2 with TRBJ2-5, with unresolved D. V lost 3 bases to trimming and J lost 5 bases, with 7 bases between them. The CDR3 is made up of 12 amino acids. Germline loops: CDR1 SGHTA, CDR2 FQGNSA. This chain's CDR3 is CASSFFRETQYF. As DNA, the CDR3 is TGTGCCAGCAGCTTCTTCAGGGAGACCCAGTACTTC.

The CDR3 here is CAIRGGGHRTYEQYF. The CDR3, as DNA: TGTGCCATCAGAGGTGGGGGACATAGAACCTACGAGCAGTACTTC. The chain carries TRBV10-3 and TRBJ2-7, with D tentatively TRBD1 (6 bases). The CDR3 is made up of 15 amino acids. The V gene's germline CDR1 is ENHRY and CDR2 SYGVKD. V gave up 6 bases and J gave up 2 bases, with 17 bases separating them.

The chain combines TRBV6-2 or TRBV6-3 with TRBJ1-5, with TRBD1 identical over 10 bases. CDR1 is MNHEY, CDR2 SVGEGT, per germline. The V and J ends lost 4 bases and 0 bases, in that order; junction bases with no gene match: 9. This CDR3 is built from 18 residues. The CDR3 nucleotides read TGTGCCAGCAGTTTCAGGGACAGGGGAACTTATAGCAATCAGCCCCAGCATTTT. Translating gives CASSFRDRGTYSNQPQHF.

The chain carries TRBV2 and TRBJ2-2, with TRBD2 matching 8 bases. This CDR3 spans 16 amino acids. With V trimmed by 5 bases and J by 4 bases, 9 bases remained unmatched. Germline CDR1 and CDR2: SNHLY and FYNNEI. The CDR3 region has the DNA TGTGCCAGCAGTTCTCCCGTTAGCGGGGCCACCGGGGAGCTGTTTTTT. Its protein product is CASSSPVSGATGELFF.

With respect to this clone: At one end the junction does not follow the germline gene, possibly because of a read error. V gene TRBV7-7 combines with J gene TRBJ2-1, with 11 bases aligning to TRBD2. Germline V CDR1 and CDR2: SSHAT, FNYEAQ (reference sequence). This CDR3 comprises 16 residues. The CDR3, as DNA: TGTGCTAGCAGCGCCACCGGGACTAGCGGCCCGGGGGAGCAGTTCTTC. This gives the protein CASSATGTSGPGEQFF.

The CDR3 spells CASSQTRDRIPYEQYF. For the CDR3, the DNA is TGCGCCAGCAGCCAAACTCGGGACAGAATTCCCTACGAGCAGTACTTC. V and J are TRBV4-1 and TRBJ2-7, with 7 bases aligning to TRBD1. The CDR3 length is 16 residues. Germline values: CDR1 MGHRA, CDR2 YSYEKL. J lost 2 bases, V lost 2 bases, and 9 bases had no gene match.

The CDR3 loop reads CASSLWTANQPQHF. CDR3 DNA sequence: TGTGCCAGCAGCTTGTGGACTGCAAATCAGCCCCAGCATTTT. The rearrangement uses TRBV7-4 and TRBJ1-5; the D is unclear. V lost 3 bases and J 4 bases, leaving 10 bases between the germline ends. Germline CDR1 reads SGHVT; CDR2 reads SQSDAQ. CDR3 size: 14 residues.

The genes are TRBV4-2 and TRBJ2-7; 7 nucleotides match TRBD2. V was clipped by 0 bases and J by 3 bases; unmatched bases: 5. Germline V gene sequence: CDR1 LGHNA, CDR2 YNFKEQ. The CDR3 runs 15 residues. In nucleotides, the CDR3 is TGTGCCAGCAGCCAAGATTCACTAGCGAGCTACGAGCAGTACTTC. It specifies CASSQDSLASYEQYF.

The J gene is TRBJ2-1, the V gene TRBV7-2, with TRBD2 matching 7 bases. Unmatched junction bases numbered 9, after V lost 7 bases and J lost 6 bases. The CDR3 covers 14 residues. Per the germline V gene, CDR1 is SGHTA and CDR2 is FQGNSA. This CDR3 is CASIPGLHRNEQFF. CDR3 sequence (DNA): TGTGCCAGCATCCCGGGACTACACCGCAATGAGCAGTTCTTC.

This clone was observed once. The CDR3 protein is CAISESMGGYGYTF. The CDR3 bases are TGTGCCATCAGTGAGTCGATGGGGGGATATGGCTACACCTTC. The chain carries TRBV10-3 and TRBJ1-2, with D possibly matching TRBD1 (5 bases). There are 14 residues in the CDR3. V was clipped by 0 bases and J by 5 bases, with 10 bases between them. Germline V gives CDR1 ENHRY, CDR2 SYGVKD.

The chain links TRBV7-9 to TRBJ1-1, with D possibly TRBD1 on 5 matching bases. V was pared by 4 bases and J by 2 bases, with 11 bases between. This CDR3 is 14 amino acids long. CDR1 is SEHNR and CDR2 is FQNEAQ in the germline V gene (reference sequence). The CDR3 sequence is CASSSSDSNTEAFF. The CDR3 DNA follows: TGTGCCAGCAGCTCGTCTGACAGTAACACTGAAGCTTTCTTT.

The table lists this clone with a count of one. V is TRBV10-3 and J is TRBJ2-7; D is unresolved. The ends were cut back, 2 bases at V and 3 bases at J, with 8 bases in the middle. Germline values: CDR1 ENHRY, CDR2 SYGVKD. The CDR3 spans 13 residues. The CDR3 loop is CAISEIDIYEQYF. In DNA, the CDR3 is TGTGCCATCAGTGAGATAGACATCTACGAGCAGTACTTC.